Listed here are 21 T cell receptor beta chains from one sample, sequenced in a study. The sorted Tregs were CD4+CD25+CD127-/low cells. TCRdb independently ran MiXCR on the 5' RACE reads; one entry per CDR3 protein. The sample records 40,000 to 55,000 distinct CDR3 sequences, approximately 23% being singletons. Sequencing used Tregs sorted from a lymph node. Receptors originate from a female donor with breast cancer.

This clonotype came up many times. As DNA, the CDR3 is TGTGCCAGCAGCTTGAGAATTAGAGATACGCAGTATTTT. This translates into CASSLRIRDTQYF. V is TRBV7-8 and J is TRBJ2-3; D is unresolved. The germline gives CDR1 SGHVS, CDR2 FQNEAQ. This CDR3 region has 13 residues. The V gene lost 3 bases and the J gene lost 5 bases, with 9 bases spanning the gap.

In this sample, this clonotype turned up a few times. The V and J genes are TRBV2 and TRBJ2-5; 11 bases align to TRBD2. The CDR3 sequence is 15 residues long. Germline-derived CDR1 and CDR2 are SNHLY and FYNNEI. The V gene end was trimmed by 5 bases and the J gene end by 0 bases; junction bases not matched to a gene: 2. CDR3 protein: CASSTTSGDQETQYF. CDR3 coding DNA: TGTGCCAGCAGTACGACTAGCGGGGACCAAGAGACCCAGTACTTC. Together with reference TRBV2 and TRBJ2-5, the CDR3 gives the full variable domain: EPEVTQTPSHQVTQMGQEVILRCVPISNHLYFYWYRQILGQKVEFLVSFYNNEISEKSEIFDDQFSVERPDGSNFTLKIRSTKLEDSAMYFCASSTTSGDQETQYFGPGTRLLVL.

To note about this clonotype: No conserved phenylalanine or tryptophan is present at the end of the CDR3, so a read error is the likely explanation. The chain has TRBV5-1 and TRBJ2-1, with D maybe TRBD2 (5 bases). Trimming shortened V by 4 bases and J by 5 bases, and 16 bases separated the two germline ends. The CDR3 covers 15 residues. Germline loops: CDR1 SGHRS, CDR2 YFSETQ. Here the CDR3 reads CASSRDTGYNNEQFL. The CDR3 coding sequence is TGCGCCAGCAGCCGGGATACTGGGTATAACAATGAGCAGTTCCTC.

This clonotype was seen ten or more times. V gene TRBV5-1 combines with J gene TRBJ1-1; D not resolved. CDR1 is SGHRS and CDR2 is YFSETQ in the germline V gene. Between the trimmed V and J ends, which lost 7 bases and 0 bases, there was a span of 10 bases. This CDR3 contains 13 residues. In nucleotides, the CDR3 is TGCGCCAGCGGGCACGGCATGAACACTGAAGCTTTCTTT. Protein: CASGHGMNTEAFF.

Remarks on this clonotype: This may arise from a read error, as a much more abundant clone is one base away. As the CDR3 is not closed by the conserved phenylalanine or tryptophan, this likely results from a read error. The rearrangement joins TRBV6-6 to TRBJ1-6, with TRBD1 as a possible D gene (5 bases). In germline, CDR1 is MNHNY, CDR2 SVGAGI (reference sequence). V shed 0 bases and J shed 9 bases, with 9 bases lying between them. The CDR3 covers 14 residues. The CDR3 DNA reads TGTGCCAGCAGTTACTCCCGGGGGGGTTCACCCCTCCACTGT. Translating it yields CASSYSRGGSPLHC.

The V and J genes are TRBV28 and TRBJ2-7, with D perhaps TRBD2 (7 bases). In germline, CDR1 is MDHEN, CDR2 SYDVKM. The CDR3 sequence is 15 residues long. V was shortened by 4 bases and J by 4 bases, with 17 bases between the two germline ends. CDR3 region: CASSWGGAEEYEQYF. CDR3 nucleotide sequence: TGTGCCAGCAGTTGGGGGGGCGCGGAGGAATACGAGCAGTACTTC.

This clonotype was observed at least ten times. V is TRBV7-3 and J is TRBJ1-3; no reliable D call. The germline gives CDR1 SGHTA, CDR2 FQGTGA. V was pared by 6 bases and J by 2 bases, with 14 bases between. The CDR3 has 15 residues. For the CDR3, the DNA is TGTGCCAGCAGTCGCTCAGGAGCGGCTGGAAACACCATATATTTT. Encoded protein: CASSRSGAAGNTIYF.

The genes are TRBV6-5 and TRBJ2-7, with unresolved D. V was clipped by 2 bases and J by 0 bases, with 5 bases between them. CDR1 and CDR2 from the germline V gene are MNHEY and SVGAGI. The length of the CDR3 is 13 residues. The CDR3 region has the DNA TGTGCCAGCAGTTACGACAACTCCTACGAGCAGTACTTC. Translated, it gives CASSYDNSYEQYF.

V and J are TRBV11-2 and TRBJ1-1; D may be TRBD1 (6 bases). The germline V and J ends were trimmed by 5 bases and 11 bases, with 24 bases remaining between them. Germline values: CDR1 SGHAT, CDR2 FQNNGV. This CDR3 comprises 15 residues. CDR3 loop: CASSPRQASSVMAFF. The DNA for the CDR3 is TGTGCCAGCAGCCCAAGACAGGCATCATCGGTGATGGCTTTCTTT.

Remarks on this clonotype: A read error may explain this, as a much larger clone is one base away. The chain uses TRBV27 and TRBJ1-1; possible D gene TRBD1, 6 bases. V gave up 5 bases and J gave up 2 bases, with 15 bases separating them. CDR3 size: 15 residues. Per the germline V gene, CDR1 is MNHEY and CDR2 is SMNVEV (reference sequence). The CDR3 region is CASSPNAQGNTEAFF. For the CDR3, the DNA is TGTGCCAGCAGTCCGAACGCACAGGGTAACACTGAAGCTTTCTTT.

The sample holds a few counts of this clonotype. The chain couples TRBV6-2 or TRBV6-3 to TRBJ1-5, with 7 positions matching TRBD1. In germline, CDR1 is MNHEY, CDR2 SVGEGT. The trim removed 5 bases at V and 3 bases at J, leaving 13 bases unmatched. The CDR3 extends over 17 amino acids. CDR3 protein: CASSPNVDRSNNQPQHF. The CDR3 DNA is TGTGCCAGCAGTCCCAACGTGGACAGGTCAAACAATCAGCCCCAGCATTTT.

Notes on this clonotype: The final CDR3 position lacks the conserved phenylalanine or tryptophan, pointing to a likely read error. The rearrangement uses TRBV30 and TRBJ2-5; TRBD1 agrees at 9 bases. The CDR3 totals 12 residues. Per the germline V gene, CDR1 is GTSNPN and CDR2 is SVGIG (reference sequence). The V and J ends lost 7 bases and 5 bases, in that order; junction bases with no gene match: 5. CDR3 in DNA: TGTGCCTCGACAGGGGGGAGTGAGACCCAGTACTCC. Encoded protein: CASTGGSETQYS.

The rearrangement uses TRBV4-1 and TRBJ2-7; 13 positions match TRBD2. Germline CDR1 is MGHRA and CDR2 is YSYEKL. There are 19 residues in the CDR3. Trimming at V came to 0 bases and at J to 0 bases, leaving 8 bases not matched to a gene. The CDR3 sequence: CASSQEAGTSGVISYEQYF. The DNA of the CDR3 is TGCGCCAGCAGCCAAGAGGCGGGGACTAGCGGGGTGATCTCCTACGAGCAGTACTTC.

This clonotype was seen a handful of times. Just one base apart from a much larger clone, this may be a read error. Because the CDR3 is missing its conserved closing phenylalanine or tryptophan, this is likely a read error. This chain joins TRBV4-1 and TRBJ1-4; D perhaps matches TRBD1 (6 bases). The length of the CDR3 is 15 residues. Germline CDR1 MGHRA, CDR2 YSYEKL. V dropped 1 base and J dropped 5 bases, with 11 bases sitting between them. The CDR3 coding sequence is TGCGCCAGCAGCCAAGTTACAGGGAAAAATGAAAAACTGTTTGTT. The encoded protein is CASSQVTGKNEKLFV.

This clonotype has at least ten counts. This CDR3 is CSGGDSEKLFF. DNA of the CDR3: TGCAGCGGGGGAGATTCTGAAAAACTGTTTTTT. The chain combines TRBV29-1 with TRBJ1-4; D not certain. V was cut by 7 bases and J by 7 bases, with 10 bases left in between. CDR3 size: 11 residues. Germline CDR1 SQVTM, CDR2 ANQGSEA.

About this clonotype: The junction shows a germline mismatch at one end, possibly a read error. The chain is built from TRBV30 and TRBJ1-2; 7 positions agree with TRBD1. The CDR3 loop spans 13 amino acids. CDR1 is GTSNPN and CDR2 is SVGIG in the germline V gene (reference sequence). The CDR3, as DNA: TGTGCCCGGAGCCCGACAGGGAGAAATGGCTACACCTTC. Protein sequence: CARSPTGRNGYTF.

The gene calls are TRBV30 and TRBJ2-5; weak D call: TRBD1 (6 bases). Deletions cut 0 bases from V and 4 bases from J, with 6 bases between. Germline V gives CDR1 GTSNPN, CDR2 SVGIG (reference sequence). The CDR3 is 12 residues long. This CDR3 is CAWSVQGETQYF. For the CDR3, the DNA is TGTGCCTGGAGTGTACAGGGAGAGACCCAGTACTTC.

There are many counts of this clonotype. The rearrangement joins TRBV6-2 or TRBV6-3 to TRBJ2-6; 9 positions agree with TRBD1. Germline assignment: CDR1 MNHEY and CDR2 SVGEGT. Unmatched junction bases numbered 14, after V lost 10 bases and J lost 4 bases. There are 17 residues in the CDR3. The CDR3 DNA sequence: TGTGCCACCATCCGGGGGGACAGGGTCTTCGGGGCCAACGTCCTGACTTTC. This encodes CATIRGDRVFGANVLTF.

This clonotype was seen more than once but under ten times. The chain combines TRBV7-9 with TRBJ2-5; 10 bases are shared with TRBD2. From germline, CDR1 is SEHNR and CDR2 FQNEAQ (reference sequence). Trimming took 3 bases from V and 5 from J; bases not matched to a gene: 6. The CDR3 is 15 amino acids. This CDR3 reads CASSLPSGRGETQYF. The CDR3, as DNA: TGTGCCAGCAGCTTGCCTAGCGGGAGAGGGGAGACCCAGTACTTC.

This clonotype was detected a few times. J is TRBJ2-3 and V is TRBV5-1, with TRBD2 identical over 11 bases. Germline loops: CDR1 SGHRS, CDR2 YFSETQ. J was trimmed by 6 bases and V by 4 bases; bases with no gene match: 7. The CDR3 spans 15 residues. The CDR3 is CASSKLAGEGDTQYF. As DNA, the CDR3 is TGCGCCAGCAGCAAACTAGCGGGAGAAGGGGATACGCAGTATTTT.

The gene calls are TRBV4-3 and TRBJ2-2; the D gene is possibly TRBD1 (5 bases). CDR3 size: 17 residues. Trimming pared 0 bases from V and 0 bases from J, leaving 11 bases between. The V gene's germline CDR1 is LGHNA and CDR2 YSLEER. The CDR3 nucleotides are TGCGCCAGCAGCCAAGACATAGGACACGCGAACACCGGGGAGCTGTTTTTT. Its protein is CASSQDIGHANTGELFF.